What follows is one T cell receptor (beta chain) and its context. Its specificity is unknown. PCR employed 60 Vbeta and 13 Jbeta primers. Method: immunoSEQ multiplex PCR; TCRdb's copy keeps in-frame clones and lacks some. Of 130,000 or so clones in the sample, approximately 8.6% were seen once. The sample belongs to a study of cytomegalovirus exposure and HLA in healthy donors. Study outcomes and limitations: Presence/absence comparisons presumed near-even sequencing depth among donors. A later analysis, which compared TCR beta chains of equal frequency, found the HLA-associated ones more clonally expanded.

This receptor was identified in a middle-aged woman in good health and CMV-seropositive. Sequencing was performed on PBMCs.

This chain's CDR3 is CSVGQGEPTGEQYF. Here the CDR3 DNA reads TGCAGCGTGGGACAGGGAGAGCCGACGGGCGAGCAGTACTTC. The chain uses TRBV29-1 and TRBJ2-7, with 9 bases matching TRBD1. V was clipped by 6 bases and J by 6 bases; unmatched bases: 12. This CDR3 has 14 amino acids. The germline V gene encodes CDR1 SQVTM and CDR2 ANQGSEA.